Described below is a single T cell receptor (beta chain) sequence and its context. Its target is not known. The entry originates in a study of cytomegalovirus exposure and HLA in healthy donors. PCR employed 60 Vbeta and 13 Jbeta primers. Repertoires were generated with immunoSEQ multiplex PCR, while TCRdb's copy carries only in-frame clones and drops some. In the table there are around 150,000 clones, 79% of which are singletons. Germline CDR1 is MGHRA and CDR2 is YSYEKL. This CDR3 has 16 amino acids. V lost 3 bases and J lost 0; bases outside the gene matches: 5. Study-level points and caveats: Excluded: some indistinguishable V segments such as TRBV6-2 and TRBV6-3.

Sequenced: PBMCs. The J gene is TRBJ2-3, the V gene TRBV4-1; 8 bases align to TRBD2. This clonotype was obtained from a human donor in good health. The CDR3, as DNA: TGCGCCAGCAGCCAGGGGGGGACTAGGAGCACAGATACGCAGTATTTT. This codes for CASSQGGTRSTDTQYF.